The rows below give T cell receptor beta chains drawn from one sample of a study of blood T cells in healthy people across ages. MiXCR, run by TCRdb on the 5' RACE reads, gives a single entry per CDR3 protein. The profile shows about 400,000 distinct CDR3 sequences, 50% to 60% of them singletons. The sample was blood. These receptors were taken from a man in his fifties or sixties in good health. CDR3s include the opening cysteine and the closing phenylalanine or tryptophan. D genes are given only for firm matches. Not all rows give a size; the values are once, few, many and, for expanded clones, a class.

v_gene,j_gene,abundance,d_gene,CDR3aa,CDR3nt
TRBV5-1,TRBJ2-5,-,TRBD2,CASSPGGGLQEIQYF,TGCGCCAGCAGCCCCGGGGGGGGTCTTCAAGAGATCCAGTACTTC
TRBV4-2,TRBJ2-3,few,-,CASSQASQGRVITDTQYF,TGTGCCAGCAGCCAAGCGTCCCAGGGTCGGGTTATCACAGATACGCAGTATTTT
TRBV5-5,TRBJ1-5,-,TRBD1,CASSLRDRERNQPQHF,TGTGCCAGCAGCTTGCGGGACAGGGAACGCAATCAGCCCCAGCATTTT
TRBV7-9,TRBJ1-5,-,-,CASSPEGSRSNQPQHF,TGTGCCAGCAGCCCCGAAGGAAGCCGGAGCAATCAGCCCCAGCATTTT
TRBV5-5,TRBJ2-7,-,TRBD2,CASSLAGGKNNEQYF,TGTGCCAGCAGCTTGGCGGGGGGGAAGAACAATGAGCAGTACTTC
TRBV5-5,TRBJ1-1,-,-,CASSLDLLMNTEAFF,TGTGCCAGCAGCTTGGACCTCCTTATGAACACTGAAGCTTTCTTT
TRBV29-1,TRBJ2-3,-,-,CSVDVLSTDTQYF,TGCAGCGTTGATGTTCTCAGCACAGATACGCAGTATTTT
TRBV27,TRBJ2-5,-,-,CASSPRYQETQYF,TGTGCCAGCAGTCCCAGGTACCAAGAGACCCAGTACTTC
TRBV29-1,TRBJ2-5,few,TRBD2,CSVESHAGLAGETQYF,TGCAGCGTTGAGTCCCACGCGGGACTAGCGGGAGAGACCCAGTACTTC
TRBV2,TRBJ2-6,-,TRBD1,CASSGDQGAASGANVLTF,TGTGCCAGCAGTGGAGATCAGGGGGCCGCCTCTGGGGCCAACGTCCTGACTTTC
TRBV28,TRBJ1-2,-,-,CASRDQGFYGYTF,TGTGCCAGCAGGGACCAGGGATTCTATGGCTACACCTTC
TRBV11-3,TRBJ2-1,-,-,CASSEGSHNEQFF,TGTGCCAGCAGCGAAGGTAGTCACAATGAGCAGTTCTTC
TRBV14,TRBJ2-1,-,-,CASSIRQDRFF,TGTGCCAGCAGCATTCGACAGGACCGGTTCTTC
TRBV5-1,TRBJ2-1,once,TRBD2,CASSPGASGGGCNEQFF,TGCGCCAGCAGCCCAGGCGCCTCTGGCGGGGGTTGCAATGAGCAGTTCTTC
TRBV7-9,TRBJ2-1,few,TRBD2,CASSLAGGLNNEQFF,TGTGCCAGCAGCTTGGCGGGGGGCCTAAACAATGAGCAGTTCTTC
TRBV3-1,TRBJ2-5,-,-,CASSQDRASQETQYF,TGTGCCAGCAGCCAAGATCGGGCTAGCCAAGAGACCCAGTACTTC
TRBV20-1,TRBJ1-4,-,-,CSARGQVLREKLFF,TGCAGTGCTAGGGGACAAGTCTTGAGGGAAAAACTGTTTTTT
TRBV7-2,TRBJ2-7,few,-,CASSLSTRTFYEQYF,TGTGCCAGCAGCTTGAGTACTAGGACCTTCTACGAGCAGTACTTC
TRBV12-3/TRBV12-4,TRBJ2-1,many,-,CASSPDSGGEQFF,TGTGCCAGCAGTCCCGACTCCGGGGGTGAGCAGTTCTTC
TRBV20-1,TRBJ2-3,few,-,CSAQPGTDTQYF,TGCAGTGCCCAACCGGGCACAGATACGCAGTATTTT
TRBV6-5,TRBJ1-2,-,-,CASSKDSNYGYTF,TGTGCCAGCAGTAAGGACAGTAACTATGGCTACACCTTC
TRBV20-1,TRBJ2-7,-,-,CSAIVGANEQYF,TGCAGTGCTATAGTAGGTGCAAATGAGCAGTACTTC
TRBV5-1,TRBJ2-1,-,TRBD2,CASNLLSGANNEQFF,TGCGCCAGCAACTTGCTTAGCGGGGCTAACAATGAGCAGTTCTTC
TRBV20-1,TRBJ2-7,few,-,CSAHPLGWRGGLFEQYF,TGCAGTGCTCACCCCCTTGGCTGGCGGGGAGGCCTTTTTGAGCAGTACTTC
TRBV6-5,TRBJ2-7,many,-,CASNPHSSSYEQYF,TGTGCCAGCAACCCCCACAGTAGCTCCTACGAGCAGTACTTC
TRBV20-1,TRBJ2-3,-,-,CSANINTVMDADTQYF,TGCAGTGCTAACATCAACACGGTGATGGACGCAGATACGCAGTATTTT
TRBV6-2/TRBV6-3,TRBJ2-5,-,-,CASRGHVQETQYF,TGTGCCAGCAGGGGACACGTCCAAGAGACCCAGTACTTC
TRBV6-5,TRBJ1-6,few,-,CASRGASYNSPLHF,TGTGCCAGCAGGGGGGCGTCCTATAATTCACCCCTCCACTTT
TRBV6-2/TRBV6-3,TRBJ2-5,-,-,CASSDYQETQYF,TGTGCCAGCAGTGACTACCAAGAGACCCAGTACTTC
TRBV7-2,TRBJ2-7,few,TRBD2,CASSTSGMASYEQYF,TGTGCCAGCAGCACTAGCGGGATGGCCAGTTACGAGCAGTACTTC
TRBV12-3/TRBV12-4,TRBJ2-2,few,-,CASNKAAVTGELFF,TGTGCCAGCAACAAAGCGGCAGTCACCGGGGAGCTGTTTTTT
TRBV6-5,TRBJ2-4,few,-,CASSYSREINIQYF,TGTGCCAGCAGTTACTCGAGGGAGATAAACATTCAGTACTTC
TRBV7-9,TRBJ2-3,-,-,CASSVGGILDTQYF,TGTGCCAGCAGCGTAGGGGGGATCTTGGATACGCAGTATTTT